Reported below is one T cell receptor (beta chain). The ends lost 0 bases at V and 4 bases at J; junction bases unmatched: 8. This CDR3 is 16 amino acids long. In germline, CDR1 is SGHRS, CDR2 YFSETQ. This specimen comes from a study of blood T cell repertoires in COVID-19. Background on the study: Samples came from the United States, Italy and Spain, spanning acute and convalescent COVID-19. In each case, the material was cDNA or gDNA derived from T cells, B-cell-depleted T cells, or PBMCs.

Per the study methods: Amplification from reference gene primers served as the basis for estimated nucleated cell counts. The data were produced by immunoSEQ multiplex PCR, yet TCRdb's version contains in-frame clones alone and is incomplete. Clonal size and the V and J genes are those of that table, whereas D and trimming came from the DNA. In the table there are around 68,000 clones, about 91% of which are singletons. Sequences were obtained from peripheral blood. The rearrangement links TRBV5-1 to TRBJ1-1; 8 nucleotides match TRBD1. The sequence derives from a woman between 45 and 65 years old with acute or convalescent COVID-19. CDR3 sequence reads: CASSLDPYRGSTEAFF. CDR3 DNA: TGCGCCAGCAGCTTGGACCCTTACAGGGGGTCCACTGAAGCTTTCTTT.